What follows are 2 T cell receptor beta chains derived from one specimen sequenced in a study of blood T cell repertoires in COVID-19. The data were produced by immunoSEQ multiplex PCR, yet TCRdb's version contains in-frame clones alone and is incomplete. The table has 150,000 to 200,000 clones, around four fifths seen once; the top ten hold 6.5% to 8%. Sequenced sample: peripheral blood. The receptors here all came from a man between 70 and 80 years old with active or convalescent COVID-19.

This sequence joins TRBV10-3 and TRBJ2-3, with a possible D match to TRBD2 (6 bases). Germline assignment: CDR1 ENHRY and CDR2 SYGVKD. Trimming took off 7 bases at V and 4 bases at J, with 15 bases between the two ends. The CDR3 length is 14 residues. The CDR3 nucleotides are TGTGCCATCACCGGGAGTGAAGAATCAGATACGCAGTATTTT. It specifies CAITGSEESDTQYF.

This chain connects TRBV6-5 to TRBJ1-2; a weak D match, TRBD1 (6 bases). V shed 2 bases and J shed 8 bases, with 21 bases lying between them. CDR1 is MNHEY and CDR2 is SVGAGI in the germline V gene. The CDR3 sequence is 16 residues long. The DNA of the CDR3 is TGTGCCAGCAGTTACCGGCACAACGGGGGGGCAGGGGGCTACACCTTC. It translates to CASSYRHNGGAGGYTF.